This T cell receptor (beta chain) is drawn from a study of blood T cell repertoires in COVID-19. The data were produced by immunoSEQ multiplex PCR, yet TCRdb's version contains in-frame clones alone and is incomplete. The sample lists over 120,000 clones; roughly 77% were seen once. The CDR3 sequence is 14 residues long. Germline V gene data show CDR1 as SGHRS and CDR2 as YFSETQ. Unmatched junction bases numbered 5, after V lost 3 bases and J lost 4 bases. This sequence was found in a woman in her 70s with COVID-19, enrolled during active disease. J is TRBJ1-1 and V is TRBV5-1; 8 nucleotides align to TRBD1. The sample comprised peripheral blood. CDR3 DNA: TGCGCCAGCAGCTATAATACAGGGGGCACTGAAGCTTTCTTT. It encodes CASSYNTGGTEAFF.